This T cell receptor (beta chain) appears in the sequencing data of a study of T cell responses to AZD1222 COVID-19 vaccine. CDR1 is MNHEY, CDR2 SMNVEV, per germline (reference sequence). This CDR3 has 15 amino acids. Trimming removed 5 bases from V and 5 bases from J; junction bases left unmatched: 9. Libraries were prepared by immunoSEQ multiplex PCR; TCRdb keeps only in-frame clonotypes and omits some of them. The repertoire holds 160,000 or so clones, with just over 90% as singletons. The sequence was collected from an adult in good health. This specimen consisted of peripheral blood, obtained on day 0 of AZD1222 vaccination. V gene TRBV27 combines with J gene TRBJ2-7; 10 positions match TRBD2. The CDR3 coding sequence is TGTGCCAGCAGTCCAGCGGGGGGGGCATATCACGAGCAGTACTTC. Translated: CASSPAGGAYHEQYF.